This paragraph reports one T cell receptor (beta chain). These data belong to a study of T cells in Graves' hyperthyroidism and ophthalmopathy. Study context: Blood was drawn when the patient was first diagnosed and still untreated.

TCR beta CDR3 region amplification was performed from RNA transcripts. When the TCR CDR3 underwent first-round RT-PCR, the HTBI primer set was used. Using its own MiXCR run on the multiplex PCR reads, TCRdb lists one record per CDR3 protein. The top ten hold roughly 70% of the sample, which has about 400,000 distinct CDR3 sequences, 25% seen once. The definition of stable Graves' hyperthyroidism was no ophthalmopathy progression within 18 months. Lactation, pregnancy, other autoimmune disease or uncontrolled infection excluded patients. Sequences were obtained from blood. The origin of this receptor is a man aged 45 to 65 with Graves' hyperthyroidism.

CDR3 in amino acids: CASSPRLAGAYNEQFF. DNA for the CDR3: TGTGCCAGCAGCCCCAGACTAGCGGGAGCATACAATGAGCAGTTCTTC. The V gene is TRBV7-6, the J gene TRBJ2-1; TRBD2 aligns across 12 bases. V shed 5 bases and J 4 bases; nucleotides not matched to a gene: 6. This CDR3 comprises 16 residues. The V gene's germline CDR1 is SGHVS and CDR2 FNYEAQ.